The T cell receptor (beta chain) under discussion was sequenced for a study of monozygotic twins with inflammatory bowel disease. The CDR3 runs 16 residues. Germline values: CDR1 LGHNA, CDR2 YSLEER. TCRdb reworked the 5' RACE reads into one entry per CDR3 protein, no DNA. The sample table includes some 450,000 distinct CDR3 sequences. Sequences were obtained from blood. V usage is TRBV4-3 and J usage is TRBJ2-1; lacking DNA, the TRBD1 call made by TCRdb goes unchecked. The TCR was taken from a human donor with ulcerative colitis or Crohn's disease, or a healthy co-twin of an affected twin (not recorded which). CDR3: CASSQEDRVNYNEQFF.